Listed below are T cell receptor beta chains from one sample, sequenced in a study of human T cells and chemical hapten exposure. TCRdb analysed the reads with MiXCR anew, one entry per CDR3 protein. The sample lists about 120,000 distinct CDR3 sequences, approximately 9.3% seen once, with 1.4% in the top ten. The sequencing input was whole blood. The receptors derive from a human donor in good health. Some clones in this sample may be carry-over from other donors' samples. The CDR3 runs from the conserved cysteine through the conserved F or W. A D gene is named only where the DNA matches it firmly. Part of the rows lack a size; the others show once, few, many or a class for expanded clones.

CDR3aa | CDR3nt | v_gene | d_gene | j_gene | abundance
CASAGIDEQYF | TGTGCCAGCGCGGGAATCGACGAGCAGTACTTC | TRBV6-5 | . | TRBJ2-7 | .
CASALPGSGRGGDTQYF | TGTGCTAGTGCCCTCCCCGGGAGCGGGAGGGGTGGGGATACGCAGTATTTT | TRBV12-5 | TRBD2 | TRBJ2-3 | many
CASSPGWGYGYTF | TGTGCCAGCAGCCCAGGCTGGGGCTATGGCTACACCTTC | TRBV6-5 | . | TRBJ1-2 | many
CASSLWGKNPSTDTQYF | TGTGCCAGCAGTTTATGGGGAAAAAACCCCAGCACAGATACGCAGTATTTT | TRBV12-3/TRBV12-4 | . | TRBJ2-3 | few
CASSYGQGGDSPLHF | TGTGCCAGCAGTTATGGACAGGGAGGGGATTCACCCCTCCACTTT | TRBV6-5 | TRBD1 | TRBJ1-6 | many
CASSEDRRDTEAFF | TGCGCCAGCAGCGAAGACAGGCGGGACACTGAAGCTTTCTTT | TRBV4-3 | . | TRBJ1-1 | many
CASSLGLGSTDTQYF | TGTGCCAGCAGCTTAGGCCTGGGGAGCACAGATACGCAGTATTTT | TRBV7-9 | . | TRBJ2-3 | .
CASSLRGKYEQYF | TGTGCCAGCAGCTTAAGAGGGAAATACGAGCAGTACTTC | TRBV7-9 | . | TRBJ2-7 | .
CASSQFGTVDSYNEQFF | TGTGCCAGCAGCCAATTTGGGACAGTCGACTCCTACAATGAGCAGTTCTTC | TRBV14 | TRBD1 | TRBJ2-1 | many
CASSLPTGQGRNYGYTF | TGTGCCAGCAGCTTACCAACCGGACAGGGACGTAACTATGGCTACACCTTC | TRBV5-6 | TRBD1 | TRBJ1-2 | many
CASRGDRNTEAFF | TGTGCCAGCAGGGGGGACAGGAACACTGAAGCTTTCTTT | TRBV6-1 | TRBD1 | TRBJ1-1 | many
CASSLAAAGSADTQYF | TGTGCCAGCAGCTTAGCGGCAGCGGGAAGCGCAGATACGCAGTATTTT | TRBV11-2 | TRBD2 | TRBJ2-3 | .
CSASQRKGSEQFF | TGCAGTGCTAGTCAGCGAAAAGGGTCTGAGCAGTTCTTC | TRBV20-1 | . | TRBJ2-1 | many
CASSLDGKNQPQHF | TGCGCCAGCAGCTTGGACGGGAAAAATCAGCCCCAGCATTTT | TRBV5-1 | . | TRBJ1-5 | few
CASSLLGSAGELFF | TGCGCCAGCAGCTTGCTTGGAAGCGCCGGGGAGCTGTTTTTT | TRBV5-1 | . | TRBJ2-2 | .
CASGAGGAGSPLHF | TGTGCCAGCGGGGCAGGGGGCGCCGGATCACCCCTCCACTTT | TRBV27 | TRBD1 | TRBJ1-6 | few
CSAGIPYDEQYF | TGCAGTGCGGGTATTCCCTACGACGAGCAGTACTTC | TRBV20-1 | . | TRBJ2-7 | few
CASRYRGGTANTEAFF | TGTGCCAGCAGGTATCGGGGCGGGACAGCGAACACTGAAGCTTTCTTT | TRBV6-6 | TRBD1 | TRBJ1-1 | .
CASSLSGREFF | TGTGCCAGCAGTTTGTCAGGGCGAGAGTTCTTC | TRBV27 | . | TRBJ2-1 | many
CASRLASTDTQYF | TGTGCCAGTCGACTAGCGAGCACAGATACGCAGTATTTT | TRBV6-2/TRBV6-3 | TRBD2 | TRBJ2-3 | .
CASSTLVDTQYF | TGTGCCAGCTCAACCTTGGTAGATACGCAGTATTTT | TRBV18 | . | TRBJ2-3 | .
CSASLAGSYEQYF | TGCAGTGCTAGTCTGGCCGGTTCCTACGAGCAGTACTTC | TRBV20-1 | . | TRBJ2-7 | .
CASGQGLWTQYF | TGTGCCAGCGGCCAGGGCCTCTGGACCCAGTACTTC | TRBV27 | . | TRBJ2-5 | many
CASSLGRGDGYTF | TGTGCCAGCAGTTTAGGCAGGGGGGATGGCTACACCTTC | TRBV12-3/TRBV12-4 | TRBD1 | TRBJ1-2 | many
CASSEARGSSYEQYF | TGTGCCAGCAGTGAAGCGCGGGGGTCCTCCTACGAGCAGTACTTC | TRBV2 | TRBD2 | TRBJ2-7 | .
CASRGFIGDTNQETQYF | TGTGCCAGCAGGGGTTTCATTGGGGATACCAACCAAGAGACCCAGTACTTC | TRBV5-6 | . | TRBJ2-5 | .
CASRSGGSYNEQFF | TGTGCCAGCAGGTCAGGGGGCTCCTACAATGAGCAGTTCTTC | TRBV12-3/TRBV12-4 | TRBD1 | TRBJ2-1 | many
CASSLELAGEETQYF | TGTGCCAGCAGCTTAGAACTAGCGGGCGAAGAGACCCAGTACTTC | TRBV11-2 | TRBD2 | TRBJ2-5 | many
CASSSGGYEQYF | TGTGCCAGCAGTTCAGGGGGCTACGAGCAGTACTTC | TRBV27 | TRBD1 | TRBJ2-7 | many
CASSSRTGMSTEAFF | TGCGCCAGCAGCTCACGGACAGGGATGAGTACTGAAGCTTTCTTT | TRBV5-1 | TRBD1 | TRBJ1-1 | .
CSAQGTTNNTEAFF | TGCAGCGCCCAAGGGACAACTAATAACACTGAAGCTTTCTTT | TRBV29-1 | . | TRBJ1-1 | few
CASSLQAGGYEQYF | TGTGCCAGCAGTTTACAGGCAGGGGGCTACGAGCAGTACTTC | TRBV12-3/TRBV12-4 | TRBD1 | TRBJ2-7 | many
CASSQGTGDAPGF | TGCGCCAGCAGCCAGGGGACAGGGGATGCCCCCGGCTTC | TRBV4-3 | TRBD1 | TRBJ2-1 | .
CASRVTGEADPYNEQFF | TGTGCCAGCAGGGTAACAGGGGAGGCCGATCCATACAATGAGCAGTTCTTC | TRBV28 | . | TRBJ2-1 | .
CASSVVDREQFF | TGTGCCAGCAGCGTAGTTGATCGAGAGCAGTTCTTC | TRBV9 | . | TRBJ2-1 | few
CASSQSGGSRERYF | TGCGCCAGCAGTCAATCGGGCGGCTCGAGGGAGCGGTACTTC | TRBV23-1 | . | TRBJ2-7 | .
CSVEVARQGEVYF | TGCAGCGTTGAAGTTGCCCGACAGGGGGAGGTGTATTTT | TRBV29-1 | TRBD1 | TRBJ2-3 | .